The 32 T cell receptor beta chains in this list originate from one sample, sequenced in a study of blood T cell repertoires in COVID-19. Profiled with immunoSEQ multiplex PCR; TCRdb holds only in-frame clones, not every one. The data hold a few hundred thousand clones, with over 70% observed a single time. Material for sequencing was PBMCs or T cells enriched from blood (not recorded which). The receptors were gathered from a man aged 25-40 years who had recovered from COVID-19.

The rearrangement uses TRBV11-2 and TRBJ2-7, with TRBD1 identical over 7 bases. The CDR3 totals 13 residues. Germline CDR1 reads SGHAT; CDR2 reads FQNNGV. V lost 1 base to trimming and J lost 5 bases; unmatched junction nucleotides: 2. CDR3 sequence reads: CASSLGQGNEQYF. In DNA form, the CDR3 reads TGTGCCAGCAGCTTAGGACAGGGTAACGAGCAGTACTTC.

The chain links TRBV7-6 to TRBJ2-2; 11 bases fit TRBD2. CDR1 is SGHVS and CDR2 is FNYEAQ in the germline V gene. Unmatched junction bases numbered 11, after V lost 3 bases and J lost 2 bases. The CDR3 consists of 19 residues. The CDR3 reads CASSLLAGGPSPNTGELFF. CDR3 coding DNA: TGTGCCAGCAGCTTGTTAGCGGGGGGGCCCTCCCCCAACACCGGGGAGCTGTTTTTT.

The chain carries TRBV7-2 and TRBJ2-3; 7 bases fit TRBD2. This CDR3 spans 15 amino acids. V gave up 5 bases and J gave up 0 bases; unmatched junction bases: 5. CDR1 is SGHTA, CDR2 FQGNSA, per germline. CDR3 region: CASSRGVSSTDTQYF. CDR3 bases: TGTGCCAGCAGCCGGGGGGTATCTAGCACAGATACGCAGTATTTT.

The chain recombines TRBV4-2 with TRBJ2-7; 7 bases align to TRBD2. V shed 0 bases, J shed 3 bases, and the junction held 14 bases outside the gene matches. Germline V gene lookup returns CDR1 LGHNA and CDR2 YNFKEQ. The CDR3 spans 18 residues. The CDR3 spells CASSQEGNLGSGFYEQYF. The CDR3 DNA follows: TGTGCCAGCAGCCAAGAGGGGAACCTGGGTAGCGGGTTCTACGAGCAGTACTTC.

V is TRBV7-3 and J is TRBJ2-1; 9 bases are shared with TRBD1. V dropped 2 bases and J dropped 4; count of bases not matched to a gene: 3. Germline V gene lookup returns CDR1 SGHTA and CDR2 FQGTGA. The CDR3 is made up of 15 amino acids. CDR3 region: CASSLRQGVYNEQFF. The CDR3 nucleotides are TGTGCCAGCAGCTTACGACAGGGGGTTTACAATGAGCAGTTCTTC.

In DNA form, the CDR3 reads TGTGCCAGTAGCCAGGGGCGGACCCTCTCTGGAAACACCATATATTTT. Protein product: CASSQGRTLSGNTIYF. The chain combines TRBV19 with TRBJ1-3, with a weak D call TRBD1 (6 bases). V was shortened by 6 bases and J by 0 bases, with 15 bases between the two germline ends. Germline-derived CDR1 and CDR2 are LNHDA and SQIVND (reference sequence). This CDR3 is 16 amino acids long.

The J gene is TRBJ2-1, the V gene TRBV6-5, with a possible D match to TRBD1 (6 bases). V lost 6 bases and J 10 bases, leaving 16 bases between the germline ends. Per the germline V gene, CDR1 is MNHEY and CDR2 is SVGAGI. The CDR3 spans 13 residues. CDR3 sequence reads: CASRFTGSGEQFF. The CDR3 bases are TGTGCCAGCAGATTTACAGGGTCCGGGGAGCAGTTCTTC.

This clone was found once. The J gene is TRBJ1-5, the V gene TRBV19, with 8 positions matching TRBD1. Germline lookup yields CDR1 LNHDA and CDR2 SQIVND (reference sequence). CDR3 length: 14 residues. Trimming cost V 5 bases and J 7 bases; bases outside gene matches: 7. As DNA, the CDR3 is TGTGCCAGTAGTTCTCAGGGGGCAGGACAGCCCCAGCATTTT. Protein product: CASSSQGAGQPQHF.

CDR3 sequence reads: CASGYGRQPQHF. The CDR3 region has the DNA TGTGCTAGTGGTTACGGGAGACAGCCCCAGCATTTT. This chain uses TRBV12-5 with TRBJ1-5; D gene ambiguous. Germline CDR1 and CDR2: LGHNT and FRNRAP. The CDR3 sequence is 12 residues long. V gave up 4 bases and J gave up 7 bases, with 8 bases separating them. The full variable domain, completed using reference TRBV12-5 and TRBJ1-5, is DARVTQTPRHKVTEMGQEVTMRCQPILGHNTVFWYRQTMMQGLELLAYFRNRAPLDDSGMPKDRFSAEMPDATLATLKIQPSEPRDSAVYFCASGYGRQPQHFGDGTRLSIL.

The CDR3 sequence is CASSGRASGANEQFF. CDR3 nucleotides: TGTGCCAGCAGCGGACGGGCTAGCGGGGCGAATGAGCAGTTCTTC. The rearrangement uses TRBV6-4 and TRBJ2-1, with 9 bases matching TRBD2. The CDR3 length is 15 residues. Germline CDR1 and CDR2: MRHNA and SNTAGT. Losses at the gene ends were 6 bases for V and 7 bases for J; bases not matched to a gene: 10.

This clone has just a few counts. The chain couples TRBV14 to TRBJ1-5; 9 bases map to TRBD1. The CDR3 is made up of 17 amino acids. Germline CDR1 reads SGHDN; CDR2 reads FVKESK. J was trimmed by 3 bases and V by 1 base; bases with no gene match: 7. The CDR3 sequence: CASSQALGQGINQPQHF. Here the CDR3 DNA reads TGTGCCAGCAGCCAAGCCTTGGGACAGGGAATCAATCAGCCCCAGCATTTT. Looking up the rest from reference TRBV14 and TRBJ1-5 gives the full variable domain: EAGVTQFPSHSVIEKGQTVTLRCDPISGHDNLYWYRRVMGKEIKFLLHFVKESKQDESGMPNNRFLAERTGGTYSTLKVQPAELEDSGVYFCASSQALGQGINQPQHFGDGTRLSIL.

The chain links TRBV4-1 to TRBJ1-3, with D possibly being TRBD1 (5 bases). Germline V gives CDR1 MGHRA, CDR2 YSYEKL. The CDR3 contains 16 residues. The V gene lost 4 bases and the J gene lost 0 bases, with 13 bases spanning the gap. The CDR3 loop is CASSRAYGGSGNTIYF. The CDR3 DNA follows: TGCGCCAGCAGCCGGGCCTACGGGGGCTCTGGAAACACCATATATTTT.

The chain has TRBV5-6 and TRBJ1-5; 10 bases agree with TRBD1. The CDR3 contains 17 residues. Germline V gives CDR1 SGHDT, CDR2 YYEEEE. Trimming at V came to 3 bases and at J to 0 bases, leaving 6 bases not matched to a gene. CDR3: CASSSTRDRGSNQPQHF. CDR3 bases: TGTGCCAGCAGCTCTACCCGGGACAGGGGTAGCAATCAGCCCCAGCATTTT.

CDR3 residues: CASSSLTTGYTDTQYF. The CDR3 DNA reads as TGTGCCAGCAGCTCCCTAACGACAGGGTACACAGATACGCAGTATTTT. The gene calls are TRBV28 and TRBJ2-3, with 7 bases fitting TRBD1. CDR3 length: 16 residues. Germline values: CDR1 MDHEN, CDR2 SYDVKM. Trimming at V came to 6 bases and at J to 2 bases, leaving 11 bases not matched to a gene.

This clone was observed a handful of times. The chain couples TRBV2 to TRBJ1-5; no clear D gene. Germline V CDR1 and CDR2: SNHLY, FYNNEI. Trimming pared 3 bases from V and 7 bases from J, leaving 7 bases between. The CDR3 spans 12 residues. CDR3 in amino acids: CASSDEAQPQHF. CDR3 coding DNA: TGTGCCAGCAGTGATGAAGCGCAGCCCCAGCATTTT. The full variable domain, its missing parts supplied by reference TRBV2 and TRBJ1-5, is EPEVTQTPSHQVTQMGQEVILRCVPISNHLYFYWYRQILGQKVEFLVSFYNNEISEKSEIFDDQFSVERPDGSNFTLKIRSTKLEDSAMYFCASSDEAQPQHFGDGTRLSIL.

V is TRBV9 and J is TRBJ1-5; no reliable D call. This CDR3 is 15 amino acids long. Trimming left V 0 bases short and J 0 bases short, with 7 bases between. CDR1 is SGDLS and CDR2 is YYNGEE in the germline V gene. DNA for the CDR3: TGTGCCAGCAGCGTAGCAGGCGATAGCAATCAGCCCCAGCATTTT. This sequence encodes CASSVAGDSNQPQHF.

The chain is built from TRBV9 and TRBJ1-2; no firm D call. The CDR3 has 16 residues. The germline V gene has CDR1 SGDLS and CDR2 YYNGEE. V lost 0 bases and J 3 bases, leaving 15 bases between the germline ends. CDR3 region: CASSVGKATNYYGYTF. The CDR3 bases are TGTGCCAGCAGCGTAGGGAAAGCGACTAATTACTATGGCTACACCTTC.

This clone was recorded only once. The gene calls are TRBV6-1 and TRBJ2-4, with 7 bases matching TRBD1. The CDR3 consists of 16 residues. Trimming at V came to 4 bases and at J to 7 bases, leaving 13 bases not matched to a gene. The germline V gene encodes CDR1 MNHNS and CDR2 SASEGT. CDR3 bases: TGTGCCAGCAGTGCCCATAGACAGGGCATATGGAACATTCAGTACTTC. Translating it yields CASSAHRQGIWNIQYF.

This clone showed up just a few times. This chain links TRBV5-5 with TRBJ1-5; D gene uncertain. V was cut by 1 base and J by 4 bases, with 9 bases left in between. Germline loops: CDR1 SGHKS, CDR2 YYEKEE (reference sequence). The CDR3 is made up of 14 amino acids. The CDR3 DNA reads TGTGCCAGCAGCTTGAGCCAGGCGAATCAGCCCCAGCATTTT. Its protein product is CASSLSQANQPQHF.

The rearrangement links TRBV6-4 to TRBJ2-2, with a possible D match to TRBD1 (6 bases). This CDR3 contains 14 residues. V shed 4 bases and J shed 2 bases, with 8 bases lying between them. CDR1 and CDR2 from the germline V gene are MRHNA and SNTAGT. The CDR3 DNA reads TGTGCCAGCAGTGGCAGGGGCAACACCGGGGAGCTGTTTTTT. Protein product: CASSGRGNTGELFF.

The chain has TRBV11-2 and TRBJ2-5; no firm D call. Germline CDR1 reads SGHAT; CDR2 reads FQNNGV. Trimming removed 3 bases from V and 5 bases from J, with 7 bases in between. The CDR3 is made up of 12 amino acids. CDR3: CASSFPGETQYF. The CDR3 nucleotides are TGTGCCAGCAGCTTTCCCGGGGAGACCCAGTACTTC.

The CDR3 DNA sequence: TGTGCCAGCAGCTTTAGCAGAGAGCGCACAGATACGCAGTATTTT. The encoded protein is CASSFSRERTDTQYF. This chain uses TRBV7-3 with TRBJ2-3, with D hard to call. The V end lost 3 bases, the J end lost 1 base, and 11 bases lay between the germline ends. The germline V gene has CDR1 SGHTA and CDR2 FQGTGA. The CDR3 length is 15 residues.

This chain connects TRBV6-6 to TRBJ2-5; D is perhaps TRBD1 (5 bases). Per the germline V gene, CDR1 is MNHNY and CDR2 is SVGAGI (reference sequence). Trimming shortened V by 8 bases and J by 1 base, and 11 bases separated the two germline ends. There are 13 residues in the CDR3. The CDR3 nucleotides are TGTGCCAGCTCTAGAAGGGGCCAAGAGACCCAGTACTTC. As protein: CASSRRGQETQYF.

V gene TRBV11-2 combines with J gene TRBJ2-1; D is possibly TRBD2 (7 bases). CDR3 length equals 18 residues. Germline CDR1 is SGHAT and CDR2 is FQNNGV. Trimming shortened V by 6 bases and J by 2 bases, and 23 bases separated the two germline ends. The CDR3 bases are TGTGCCAGCAGGGGCCTGTGGGGGGGGCGTACCACCTACAATGAGCAGTTCTTC. Translated: CASRGLWGGRTTYNEQFF. Filled out from reference TRBV11-2 and TRBJ2-1, the complete variable domain reads EAGVAQSPRYKIIEKRQSVAFWCNPISGHATLYWYQQILGQGPKLLIQFQNNGVVDDSQLPKDRFSAERLKGVDSTLKIQPAKLEDSAVYLCASRGLWGGRTTYNEQFFGPGTRLTVL.

The chain combines TRBV18 with TRBJ2-5, with 12 nucleotides matching TRBD2. The V gene's germline CDR1 is KGHSH and CDR2 LQKENI. The CDR3 has 16 residues. V dropped 2 bases and J dropped 5; count of bases not matched to a gene: 6. This CDR3 is CASSPDGLAGLETQYF. The CDR3 region has the DNA TGTGCCAGCTCACCAGACGGACTAGCGGGGTTGGAGACCCAGTACTTC.

The rearrangement joins TRBV6-5 to TRBJ2-2; 8 bases line up with TRBD2. V was pared by 6 bases and J by 4 bases, with 7 bases of the junction left unmatched. This CDR3 has 15 residues. Germline CDR1 is MNHEY and CDR2 is SVGAGI. This CDR3 is CASSSPGLGTGELFF. DNA of the CDR3: TGTGCCAGCAGCTCCCCGGGACTAGGCACCGGGGAGCTGTTTTTT.

The V call is TRBV5-1, the J call TRBJ2-2, with 8 nucleotides matching TRBD1. The CDR3 is made up of 15 amino acids. With V trimmed by 6 bases and J by 0 bases, 4 bases remained unmatched. CDR1 is SGHRS, CDR2 YFSETQ, per germline. CDR3 loop: CASTPQGANTGELFF. In nucleotides, the CDR3 is TGCGCCAGCACCCCACAGGGGGCGAACACCGGGGAGCTGTTTTTT.

This chain links TRBV7-9 with TRBJ1-1, with D perhaps TRBD1 (5 bases). The V end lost 5 bases, the J end lost 1 base, and 14 bases lay between the germline ends. CDR3 length: 15 amino acids. Germline V gene sequence: CDR1 SEHNR, CDR2 FQNEAQ (reference sequence). CDR3 in amino acids: CASSTDGQRNTEAFF. CDR3 bases: TGTGCCAGCAGCACCGACGGACAAAGGAACACTGAAGCTTTCTTT.

This clone has a single count. The chain carries TRBV11-3 and TRBJ2-7, with TRBD2 matching over 12 bases. The CDR3 totals 15 residues. Germline lookup yields CDR1 SGHNT and CDR2 YENEEA. V was pared by 5 bases and J by 2 bases, with 4 bases of the junction left unmatched. CDR3 sequence (DNA): TGTGCCAGCAGCCCATCTAGCGGGGGGGCCTACGAGCAGTACTTC. Protein: CASSPSSGGAYEQYF.

In the case of this clone: One end of the junction is discordant with germline, which a read error may explain. The rearrangement uses TRBV27 and TRBJ2-1; no clear D. This CDR3 has 12 residues. Germline V CDR1 and CDR2: MNHEY, SMNVEV (reference sequence). In nucleotides, the CDR3 is TGTGCCAGCAGCTCATACTACGATGAGCAGTTCTTC. Translated, it gives CASSSYYDEQFF.

This chain connects TRBV7-3 to TRBJ1-2; D might be TRBD1 (5 bases). CDR1 is SGHTA and CDR2 is FQGTGA in the germline V gene. Trimming took 0 bases from V and 8 from J, leaving 13 bases between them. The CDR3 contains 14 residues. CDR3 sequence: CASSLTSQGGGYTF. The CDR3 DNA is TGTGCCAGCAGCTTAACTAGTCAGGGTGGCGGCTACACCTTC.

This clone was observed once. The chain links TRBV19 to TRBJ1-2; possibly TRBD1 for D (6 bases). The CDR3 has 15 amino acids. CDR1 is LNHDA and CDR2 is SQIVND in the germline V gene (reference sequence). Trimming took off 7 bases at V and 5 bases at J, with 20 bases between the two ends. The CDR3 spells CASTIVAGVRYGYTF. Here the CDR3 DNA reads TGTGCCAGTACCATCGTAGCAGGGGTCAGGTATGGCTACACCTTC.